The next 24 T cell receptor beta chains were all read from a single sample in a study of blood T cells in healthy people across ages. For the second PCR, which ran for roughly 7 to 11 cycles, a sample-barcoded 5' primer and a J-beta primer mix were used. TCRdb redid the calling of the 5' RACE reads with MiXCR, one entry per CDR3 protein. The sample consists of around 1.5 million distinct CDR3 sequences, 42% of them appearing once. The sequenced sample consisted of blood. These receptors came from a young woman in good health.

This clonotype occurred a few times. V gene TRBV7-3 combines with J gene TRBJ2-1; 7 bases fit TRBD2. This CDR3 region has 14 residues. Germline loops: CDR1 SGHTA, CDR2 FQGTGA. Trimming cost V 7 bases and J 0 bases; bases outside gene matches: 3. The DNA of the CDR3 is TGTGCCAGCAAATTAGCGGGCTCCTACAATGAGCAGTTCTTC. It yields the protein CASKLAGSYNEQFF.

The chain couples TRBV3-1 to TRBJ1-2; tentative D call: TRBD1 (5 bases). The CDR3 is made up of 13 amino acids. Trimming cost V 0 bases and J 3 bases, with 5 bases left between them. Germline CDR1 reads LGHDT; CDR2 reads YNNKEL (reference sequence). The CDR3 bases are TGTGCCAGCAGCCAAGAGGGGCACTATGGCTACACCTTC. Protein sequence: CASSQEGHYGYTF.

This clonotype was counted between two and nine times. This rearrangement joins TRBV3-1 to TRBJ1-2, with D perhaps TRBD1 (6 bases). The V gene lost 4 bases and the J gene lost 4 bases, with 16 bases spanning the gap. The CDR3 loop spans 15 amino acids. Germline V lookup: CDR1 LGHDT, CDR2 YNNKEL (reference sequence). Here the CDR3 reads CASSLKGRGLYGYTF. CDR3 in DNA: TGTGCCAGCAGCCTCAAAGGACGGGGGCTCTATGGCTACACCTTC.

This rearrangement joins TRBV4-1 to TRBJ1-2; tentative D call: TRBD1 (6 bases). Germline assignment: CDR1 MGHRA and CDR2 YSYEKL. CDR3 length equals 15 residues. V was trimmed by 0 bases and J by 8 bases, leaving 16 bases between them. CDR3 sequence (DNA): TGCGCCAGCAGCCAAGATAGCCAGGGGAGGGGAGGCTACACCTTC. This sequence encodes CASSQDSQGRGGYTF.

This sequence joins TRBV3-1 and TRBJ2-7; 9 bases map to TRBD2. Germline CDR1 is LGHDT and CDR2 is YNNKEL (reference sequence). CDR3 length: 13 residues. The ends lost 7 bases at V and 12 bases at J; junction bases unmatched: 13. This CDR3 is CASTTGIAGVSYF. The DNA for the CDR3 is TGTGCCAGCACAACCGGGATAGCGGGGGTATCGTACTTC.

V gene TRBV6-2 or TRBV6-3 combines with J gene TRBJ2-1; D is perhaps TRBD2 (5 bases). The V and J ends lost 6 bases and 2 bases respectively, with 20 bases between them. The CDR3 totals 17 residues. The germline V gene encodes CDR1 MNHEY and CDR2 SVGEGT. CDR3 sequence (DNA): TGTGCCAGCAGCAATAACGTCTGGCGGGTTGCCTACAATGAGCAGTTCTTC. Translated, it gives CASSNNVWRVAYNEQFF.

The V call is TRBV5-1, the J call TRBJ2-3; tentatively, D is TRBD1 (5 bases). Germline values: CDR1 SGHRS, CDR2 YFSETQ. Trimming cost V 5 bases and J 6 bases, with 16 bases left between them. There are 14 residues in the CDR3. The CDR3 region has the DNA TGCGCCAGCAGTCAGAGACAGCCTCACGATACGCAGTATTTT. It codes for CASSQRQPHDTQYF.

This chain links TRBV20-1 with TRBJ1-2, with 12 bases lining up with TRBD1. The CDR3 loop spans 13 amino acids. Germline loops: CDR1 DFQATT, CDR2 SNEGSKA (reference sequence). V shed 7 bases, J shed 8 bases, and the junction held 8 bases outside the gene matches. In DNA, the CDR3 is TGCAGTGTACCGGGACAGGGGGCCAAGGGCTACACCTTC. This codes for CSVPGQGAKGYTF.

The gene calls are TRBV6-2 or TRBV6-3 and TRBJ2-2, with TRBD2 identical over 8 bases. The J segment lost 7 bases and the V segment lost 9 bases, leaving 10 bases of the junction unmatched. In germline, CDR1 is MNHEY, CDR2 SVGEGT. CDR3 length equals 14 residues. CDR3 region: CASLEAGAVGELFF. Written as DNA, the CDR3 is TGTGCCAGTCTGGAAGCGGGAGCGGTCGGGGAGCTGTTTTTT.

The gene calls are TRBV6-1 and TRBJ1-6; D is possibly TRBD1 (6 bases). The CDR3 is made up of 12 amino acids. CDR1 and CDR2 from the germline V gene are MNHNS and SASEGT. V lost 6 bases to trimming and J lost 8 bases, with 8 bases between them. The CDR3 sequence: CASSQGYSPLHF. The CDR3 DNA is TGTGCCAGCAGCCAGGGGTATTCACCCCTCCACTTT.

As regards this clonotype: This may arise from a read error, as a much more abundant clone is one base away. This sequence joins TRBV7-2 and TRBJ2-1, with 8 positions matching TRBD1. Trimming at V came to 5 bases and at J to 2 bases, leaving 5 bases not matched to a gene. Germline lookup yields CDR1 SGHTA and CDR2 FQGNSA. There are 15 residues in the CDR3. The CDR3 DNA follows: TGTGCCAGCAGCCTGACAGGGGACGCCTACAATGAGCAGTTCTTC. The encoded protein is CASSLTGDAYNEQFF.

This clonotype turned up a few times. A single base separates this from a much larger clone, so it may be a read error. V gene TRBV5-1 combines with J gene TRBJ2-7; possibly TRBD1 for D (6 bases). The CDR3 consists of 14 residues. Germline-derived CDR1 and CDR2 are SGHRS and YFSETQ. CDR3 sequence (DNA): TGTGCCAGCAGCGTGAGTGGGGGCTACAATGAGCAGTACTTC. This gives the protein CASSVSGGYNEQYF.

CDR3 nucleotide sequence: TGCAGCGTTGAAGATCTTACTGAGAACTATGGCTACACCTTC. Translation gives CSVEDLTENYGYTF. The rearrangement uses TRBV29-1 and TRBJ1-2, with D hard to call. Germline CDR1 SQVTM, CDR2 ANQGSEA. The CDR3 has 14 residues. Deletions cut 0 bases from V and 2 bases from J, with 10 bases between.

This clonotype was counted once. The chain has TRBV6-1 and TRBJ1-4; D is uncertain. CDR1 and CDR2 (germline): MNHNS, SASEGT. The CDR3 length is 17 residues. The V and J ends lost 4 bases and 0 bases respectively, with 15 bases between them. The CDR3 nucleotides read TGTGCCAGCAGTGCTTCCCCGGGAGGAACAACTAATGAAAAACTGTTTTTT. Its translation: CASSASPGGTTNEKLFF.

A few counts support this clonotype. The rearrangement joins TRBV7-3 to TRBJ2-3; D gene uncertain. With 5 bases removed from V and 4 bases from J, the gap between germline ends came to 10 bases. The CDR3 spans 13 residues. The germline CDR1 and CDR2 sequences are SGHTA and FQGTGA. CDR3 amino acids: CASSARLPDTQYF. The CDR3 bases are TGTGCCAGCAGCGCACGACTTCCAGATACGCAGTATTTT.

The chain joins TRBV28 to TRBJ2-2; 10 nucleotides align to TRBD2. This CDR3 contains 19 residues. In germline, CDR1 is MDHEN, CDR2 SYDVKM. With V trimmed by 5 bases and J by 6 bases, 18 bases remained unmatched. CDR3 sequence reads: CASSLSYSGGSPEAGELFF. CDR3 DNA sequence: TGTGCCAGCAGTCTCAGTTATAGCGGGGGGTCCCCGGAAGCCGGGGAGCTGTTTTTT.

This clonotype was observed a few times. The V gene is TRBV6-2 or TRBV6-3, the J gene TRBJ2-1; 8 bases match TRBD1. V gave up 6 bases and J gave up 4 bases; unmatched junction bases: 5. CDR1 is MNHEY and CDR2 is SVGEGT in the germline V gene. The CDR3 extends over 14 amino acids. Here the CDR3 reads CASRWDRNYNEQFF. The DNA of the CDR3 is TGTGCCAGCAGATGGGACAGGAATTACAATGAGCAGTTCTTC.

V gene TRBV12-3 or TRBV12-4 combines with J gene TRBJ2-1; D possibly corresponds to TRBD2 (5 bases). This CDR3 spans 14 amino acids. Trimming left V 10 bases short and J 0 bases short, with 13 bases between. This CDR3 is CATQRKSSYNEQFF. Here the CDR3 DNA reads TGTGCCACCCAGCGGAAAAGCTCCTACAATGAGCAGTTCTTC.

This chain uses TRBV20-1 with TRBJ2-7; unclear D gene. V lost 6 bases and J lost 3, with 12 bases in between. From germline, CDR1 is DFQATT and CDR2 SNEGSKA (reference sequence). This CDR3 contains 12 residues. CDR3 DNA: TGCAGTGCAGTCGGATCGCTCTACGAGCAGTACTTC. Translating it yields CSAVGSLYEQYF.

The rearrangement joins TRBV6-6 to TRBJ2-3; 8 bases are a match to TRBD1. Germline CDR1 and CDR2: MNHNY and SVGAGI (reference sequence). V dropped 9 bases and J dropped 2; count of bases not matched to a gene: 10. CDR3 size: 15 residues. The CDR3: CARSGRQGTTDTQYF. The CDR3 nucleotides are TGTGCCAGAAGTGGAAGACAGGGGACCACAGATACGCAGTATTTT.

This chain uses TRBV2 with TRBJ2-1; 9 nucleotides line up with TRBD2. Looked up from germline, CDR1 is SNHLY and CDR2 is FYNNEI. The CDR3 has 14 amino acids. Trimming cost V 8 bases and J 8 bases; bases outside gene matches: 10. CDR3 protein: CASGGTSWTHEQFF. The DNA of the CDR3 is TGTGCCAGCGGGGGGACTAGCTGGACCCATGAGCAGTTCTTC.

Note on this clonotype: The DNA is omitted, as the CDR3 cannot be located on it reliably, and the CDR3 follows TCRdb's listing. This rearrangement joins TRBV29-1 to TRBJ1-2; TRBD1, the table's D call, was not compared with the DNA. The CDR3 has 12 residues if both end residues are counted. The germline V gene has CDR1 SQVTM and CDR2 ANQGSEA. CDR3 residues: CGDSQGDYGCTF.

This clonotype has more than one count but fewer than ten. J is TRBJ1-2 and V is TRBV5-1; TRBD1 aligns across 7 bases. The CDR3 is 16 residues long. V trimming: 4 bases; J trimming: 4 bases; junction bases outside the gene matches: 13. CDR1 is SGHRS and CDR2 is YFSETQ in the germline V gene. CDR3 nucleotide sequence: TGCGCCAGCAGCCCAGAAGGGTTGGCAGGGGGCTATGGCTACACCTTC. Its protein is CASSPEGLAGGYGYTF.

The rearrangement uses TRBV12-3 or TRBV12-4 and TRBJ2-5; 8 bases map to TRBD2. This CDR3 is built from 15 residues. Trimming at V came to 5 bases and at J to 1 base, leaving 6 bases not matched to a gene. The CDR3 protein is CASSPLAGFQETQYF. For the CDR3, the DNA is TGTGCCAGCAGTCCCTTAGCGGGATTCCAAGAGACCCAGTACTTC.